What follows are 10 T cell receptor beta chains derived from one specimen sequenced in a study of control samples from healthy donors and cancer patients. Clones were sequenced by immunoSEQ multiplex PCR, and TCRdb holds only the in-frame ones, with some missing. This table holds 65,000 to 100,000 clones, 70% to 90% found once. Sequences were obtained from blood. Receptor source: a man aged 50-59 years in good health.

The chain recombines TRBV7-9 with TRBJ2-7; 10 nucleotides agree with TRBD1. Germline lookup yields CDR1 SEHNR and CDR2 FQNEAQ (reference sequence). The CDR3 consists of 14 residues. V lost 5 bases, J lost 5 bases, and 6 bases stayed unmatched. CDR3 residues: CASSPPTGGDEQYF. In nucleotides, the CDR3 is TGTGCCAGCAGCCCCCCGACAGGGGGCGACGAGCAGTACTTC.

V and J are TRBV24-1 and TRBJ2-1, with 10 bases aligning to TRBD2. Germline V lookup: CDR1 KGHDR, CDR2 SFDVKD. The CDR3 runs 16 residues. The V gene end was trimmed by 4 bases and the J gene end by 4 bases; junction bases not matched to a gene: 6. The CDR3: CATSDRLAGAYNEQFF. The CDR3 DNA is TGTGCCACCAGTGACCGACTAGCGGGTGCATACAATGAGCAGTTCTTC.

The chain combines TRBV3-1 (or the pseudogene TRBV3-2) with TRBJ2-7, with D uncertain. The germline gives CDR1 LGHDT, CDR2 YNNKEL (reference sequence). CDR3 length equals 13 residues. The CDR3: CAGSQDAPYEQYV. The CDR3, as DNA: TGTGCCGGCAGCCAAGATGCCCCCTACGAGCAGTACGTC.

V is TRBV7-2 and J is TRBJ2-1; 8 positions agree with TRBD2. CDR1 is SGHTA, CDR2 FQGNSA, per germline. The CDR3 sequence is 17 residues long. V gave up 8 bases and J gave up 0 bases; unmatched junction bases: 12. CDR3 protein: CASGRIAGPSSYNEQFF. In nucleotides, the CDR3 is TGTGCCAGCGGCAGAATAGCGGGGCCGAGCTCCTACAATGAGCAGTTCTTC.

A single count supports this clone. The V call is TRBV6-5, the J call TRBJ2-2; TRBD1 might be the D (6 bases). The germline V and J ends were trimmed by 7 bases and 4 bases, with 10 bases remaining between them. Germline V gives CDR1 MNHEY, CDR2 SVGAGI. The CDR3 length is 13 residues. In nucleotides, the CDR3 is TGTGCCAGCACTGCAGGGGTCACCGGGGAGCTGTTTTTT. Amino acid sequence: CASTAGVTGELFF.

The rearrangement joins TRBV24-1 to TRBJ1-2; D is ambiguous. The length of the CDR3 is 12 residues. With 0 bases removed from V and 8 bases from J, the gap between germline ends came to 6 bases. Germline V gene sequence: CDR1 KGHDR, CDR2 SFDVKD. CDR3 in amino acids: CATSDLGRGYTF. Here the CDR3 DNA reads TGTGCCACCAGTGATTTGGGTAGGGGCTACACCTTC.

Only a few counts were recorded for this clone. CDR3 sequence: CATSATRVHEQFF. The CDR3 DNA follows: TGTGCCACCAGTGCAACCCGGGTCCATGAGCAGTTCTTC. V usage is TRBV24-1 and J usage is TRBJ2-1, with D hard to call. This CDR3 has 13 residues. V lost 5 bases to trimming and J lost 8 bases, with 12 bases between them. Germline-derived CDR1 and CDR2 are KGHDR and SFDVKD.

The chain couples TRBV5-6 to TRBJ2-1; a possible D gene is TRBD2 (6 bases). Trimming stripped 0 bases from V and 7 bases from J, with 11 bases between. CDR1 SGHDT and CDR2 YYEEEE come from the germline V gene. This CDR3 region has 14 residues. CDR3 region: CASSLGGTGNEQFF. In nucleotides, the CDR3 is TGTGCCAGCAGCTTGGGGGGGACTGGGAATGAGCAGTTCTTC.

The chain employs TRBV6-2 or TRBV6-3 and TRBJ2-1; 9 bases are shared with TRBD2. CDR1 is MNHEY and CDR2 is SVGEGT in the germline V gene. V lost 5 bases and J lost 12; bases outside the gene matches: 14. This CDR3 has 15 amino acids. The DNA for the CDR3 is TGTGCCAGCAGTGGATATTGGCTAGCGGGACCTGGGCAGTTCTTC. This encodes CASSGYWLAGPGQFF.

This chain joins TRBV11-3 and TRBJ1-5, with D unclear. Deletions cut 5 bases from V and 5 bases from J, with 4 bases between. CDR1 is SGHNT and CDR2 is YENEEA in the germline V gene. CDR3 size: 11 residues. CDR3: CASSRDQPQHF. The CDR3 nucleotides are TGTGCCAGCAGCAGAGATCAGCCCCAGCATTTT.